Following are 7 T cell receptor beta chains from one sample sequenced in a study of graft-versus-host responses after intestinal transplantation. The assay was immunoSEQ multiplex PCR, and TCRdb's table has in-frame clones only and misses some. The table lists fewer than 130,000 clones, approximately 92% of them singletons. Their antigen targets remain unknown. The sequences come from unstimulated CD8+ T cells sorted from spleen or lymph node cells, collected before intestinal transplant. Receptor source: a human donor who received an intestinal transplant.

With respect to this clone: The same CDR3 can be traced to other DNA sequences in this sample. CDR3 DNA: TGTGCCAGCAGCCCATCAGGGGGAGCATATGGCTACACCTTC. Its protein product is CASSPSGGAYGYTF. The chain recombines TRBV13 with TRBJ1-2; 7 nucleotides align to TRBD1. There are 14 residues in the CDR3. Germline values: CDR1 PRHDT, CDR2 FYEKMQ (reference sequence). The trim removed 5 bases at V and 5 bases at J, leaving 8 bases unmatched.

The chain uses TRBV28 and TRBJ1-1; D gene unclear. The CDR3 runs 14 residues. Trimming removed 6 bases at V and 1 base at J, with 12 bases between. Germline assignment: CDR1 MDHEN and CDR2 SYDVKM. CDR3 protein: CASSPGMANTEAFF. The CDR3 nucleotides are TGTGCCAGCAGCCCGGGGATGGCGAACACTGAAGCTTTCTTT.

The V call is TRBV6-5, the J call TRBJ2-1; TRBD1 might be the D (6 bases). Germline CDR1 and CDR2: MNHEY and SVGAGI. This CDR3 comprises 15 residues. Trimming took 5 bases from V and 2 from J, leaving 13 bases between them. CDR3 nucleotides: TGTGCCAGCAGTACGTACAGGGCCCCCTACAATGAGCAGTTCTTC. It specifies CASSTYRAPYNEQFF.

The V call is TRBV27, the J call TRBJ2-4; D may correspond to TRBD1 or TRBD2 (5 bases each). CDR1 and CDR2 from the germline V gene are MNHEY and SMNVEV (reference sequence). Trimming stripped 7 bases from V and 5 bases from J, with 21 bases between. The CDR3 extends over 16 amino acids. The CDR3 reads CASIAGVIGTQNIQYF. In DNA form, the CDR3 reads TGTGCCAGCATCGCTGGCGTGATAGGGACCCAAAACATTCAGTACTTC.

This clone has only one observation. In DNA, the CDR3 is TGTGCCAGCAGCAGGGGTTTCGGCAATGAGCAGTTCTTC. Protein: CASSRGFGNEQFF. The rearrangement uses TRBV11-2 and TRBJ2-1, with TRBD1 as a possible D gene (5 bases). The CDR3 runs to 13 residues. CDR1 and CDR2 (germline): SGHAT, FQNNGV. Trimming took off 5 bases at V and 6 bases at J, with 11 bases between the two ends. The full variable domain, in which reference TRBV11-2 and TRBJ2-1 provide the parts outside the CDR3, is EAGVAQSPRYKIIEKRQSVAFWCNPISGHATLYWYQQILGQGPKLLIQFQNNGVVDDSQLPKDRFSAERLKGVDSTLKIQPAKLEDSAVYLCASSRGFGNEQFFGPGTRLTVL.

J is TRBJ2-7 and V is TRBV27; TRBD2 matches at 8 bases. This CDR3 comprises 16 residues. J gave up 2 bases and V 5 bases, and 11 bases lay outside the gene matches. Germline-derived CDR1 and CDR2 are MNHEY and SMNVEV (reference sequence). The DNA of the CDR3 is TGTGCCAGCAGTGCCCCGACTAGCGAAATACCCTACGAGCAGTACTTC. It yields the protein CASSAPTSEIPYEQYF.

The rearrangement joins TRBV10-3 to TRBJ1-1; D is ambiguous. This CDR3 comprises 12 residues. Trimming shortened V by 6 bases and J by 1 base, and 6 bases separated the two germline ends. Germline lookup yields CDR1 ENHRY and CDR2 SYGVKD. For the CDR3, the DNA is TGTGCCATCAGGGGCTCGAACACTGAAGCTTTCTTT. Protein: CAIRGSNTEAFF.